This TCR beta chain was identified during a study of CD8+ T cells in alopecia areata. Treatment in this sample: oral pan-JAK inhibitor, 5-10 mg twice daily. Individuals with alopecia areata gave both lesional scalp punch biopsies and peripheral blood for collection. As for this clone: Its antigen is not identified.

The V gene lost 8 bases and the J gene lost 4 bases, with 12 bases spanning the gap. There are 12 residues in the CDR3. Germline CDR1 is WSHSY and CDR2 is SAAADI. Extraction of RNA preceded its reverse transcription into cDNA, which served as the sequencing template. Clones were sequenced by immunoSEQ multiplex PCR, and TCRdb holds only the in-frame ones, with some missing. In the table there are roughly 200,000 clones, around two fifths of which are singletons. Notes on the study in general: TCRs were shared less clearly across patients than in mice, possibly for HLA-related reasons. Persistence of many expanded lesional clones was seen in scalp and blood during tofacitinib. Affected scalp, especially in alopecia totalis/universalis, had a higher clonality than normal scalp did.

The specimen comprised CD4+ T cells sorted from blood, sampled at roughly week 38, from a patient treated with tofacitinib. This rearrangement joins TRBV10-2 to TRBJ2-7, with a possible D match to TRBD1 (6 bases). This clonotype was obtained from a human donor with alopecia areata. The chain's CDR3 is CASQDRLYEQYF. CDR3 sequence (DNA): TGCGCCAGCCAGGACAGACTGTACGAGCAGTACTTC.